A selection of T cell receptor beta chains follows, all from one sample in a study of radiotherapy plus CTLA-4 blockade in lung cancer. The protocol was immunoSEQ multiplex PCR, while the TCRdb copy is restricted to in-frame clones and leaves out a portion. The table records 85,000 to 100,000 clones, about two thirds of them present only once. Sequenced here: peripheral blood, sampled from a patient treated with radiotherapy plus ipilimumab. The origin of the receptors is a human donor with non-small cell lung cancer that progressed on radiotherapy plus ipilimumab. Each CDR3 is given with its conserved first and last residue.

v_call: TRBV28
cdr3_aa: CASSSPGRMNTEAFF

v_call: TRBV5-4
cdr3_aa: CASTYSGTGTNEQFF

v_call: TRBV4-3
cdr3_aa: CASSQEDRSNYGYTF

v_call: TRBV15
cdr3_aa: CATSIIGQGVNYGYTF

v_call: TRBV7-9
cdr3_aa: CASSLALAGDTDTQYF

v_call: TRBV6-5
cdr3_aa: CASSYSRTGANVLTF

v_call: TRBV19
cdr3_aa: CASSLEVGEKLFF

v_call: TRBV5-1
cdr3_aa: CASSRGQQETQYF

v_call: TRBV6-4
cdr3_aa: CASSEVEVDTQYF

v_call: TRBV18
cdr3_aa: CASSPNTEAFF

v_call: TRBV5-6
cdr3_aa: CASSRGQTSYEQYF

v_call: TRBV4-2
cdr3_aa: CASSPHLSTEAFF

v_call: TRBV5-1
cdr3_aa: CASSLATGTVGGELFF

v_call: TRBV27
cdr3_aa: CASSYDDGNTEAFF

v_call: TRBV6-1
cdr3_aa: CASRLDRTSYEQYF

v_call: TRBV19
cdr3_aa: CASSSRAGIPSGYTF

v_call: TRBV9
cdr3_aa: CASSVDRVADEQYF

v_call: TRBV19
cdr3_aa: CASGSAGADTQYF

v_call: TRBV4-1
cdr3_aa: CASSQEAGRNSPLHF

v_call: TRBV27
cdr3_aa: CASSLAGMNTEAFF

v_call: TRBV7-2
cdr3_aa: CASSIGTGLKDGYTF

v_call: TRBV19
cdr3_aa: CASSDLWGAGGDYNEQFF